These 29 T cell receptor beta chains were all obtained from the same sample, sequenced in a study of cytomegalovirus exposure and HLA in healthy donors. PCR employed 60 Vbeta and 13 Jbeta primers. Method: immunoSEQ multiplex PCR; TCRdb's copy keeps in-frame clones and lacks some. This sample has 200,000 to 250,000 clones, with more than 65% found just once. The sequenced sample consisted of PBMCs. The receptors stem from a man aged 18 to 35 in good health and CMV-seronegative.

The chain combines TRBV29-1 with TRBJ2-3, with a weak D call TRBD1 (6 bases). The CDR3 runs 13 residues. Trimming pared 7 bases from V and 2 bases from J, leaving 13 bases between. Per germline, CDR1 SQVTM and CDR2 ANQGSEA. The CDR3 DNA reads TGCAGCGGCGAGGGACAATCCACAGATACGCAGTATTTT. Residues: CSGEGQSTDTQYF.

This chain uses TRBV30 with TRBJ2-1; 9 nucleotides align to TRBD1. With 7 bases clipped from V and 8 bases from J, the junction kept 12 bases outside the gene matches. Germline V gene data show CDR1 as GTSNPN and CDR2 as SVGIG (reference sequence). The CDR3 loop spans 14 amino acids. The CDR3 DNA reads TGTGCCTCCCGGGGGACAGGGTCTAAATATGAGCAGTTCTTC. It codes for CASRGTGSKYEQFF.

The CDR3 sequence is CASSESPGAGGNTIYF. The DNA of the CDR3 is TGTGCCAGCAGTGAATCCCCGGGTGCGGGTGGAAACACCATATATTTT. The genes are TRBV25-1 and TRBJ1-3; no firm D call. CDR1 and CDR2 (germline): MGHDK, SYGVNS. The CDR3 is 16 amino acids. The ends were cut back, 1 base at V and 3 bases at J, with 13 bases in the middle. Full variable domain (rest looked up from reference TRBV25-1 and TRBJ1-3): EADIYQTPRYLVIGTGKKITLECSQTMGHDKMYWYQQDPGMELHLIHYSYGVNSTEKGDLSSESTVSRIRTEHFPLTLESARPSHTSQYLCASSESPGAGGNTIYFGEGSWLTVV.

This clone was recorded only once. Its ends do not fully match the called genes, so a read error is possible. The genes are TRBV7-9 and TRBJ1-2, with a possible D match to TRBD1 (5 bases). Germline V gene sequence: CDR1 SEHNR, CDR2 FQNEAQ (reference sequence). This CDR3 spans 15 amino acids. CDR3 bases: TGTTCCAGCAGCTCCCAAGGGTGGGGACTATATGGCTACACCTTC. This sequence encodes CSSSSQGWGLYGYTF.

J is TRBJ2-7 and V is TRBV27, with D perhaps matching TRBD1 (6 bases). This CDR3 comprises 12 residues. Germline V gene data show CDR1 as MNHEY and CDR2 as SMNVEV (reference sequence). The germline V and J ends were trimmed by 8 bases and 0 bases, with 8 bases remaining between them. DNA of the CDR3: TGTGCCAGCCGGGACAACTCCTACGAGCAGTACTTC. Translating it yields CASRDNSYEQYF.

The DNA for the CDR3 is TGCAGCGTACAGGGAGGGAGCAATCAGCCCCAGCATTTT. Translating it yields CSVQGGSNQPQHF. The chain carries TRBV29-1 and TRBJ1-5; the D gene is possibly TRBD1 (6 bases). This CDR3 has 13 amino acids. CDR1 is SQVTM, CDR2 ANQGSEA, per germline. V gave up 6 bases and J gave up 1 base, with 10 bases separating them.

This clone was picked up a small number of times. V is TRBV4-1 and J is TRBJ1-2; 7 bases are a match to TRBD1. CDR3 size: 15 residues. V shed 4 bases and J 2 bases; nucleotides not matched to a gene: 7. The germline V gene has CDR1 MGHRA and CDR2 YSYEKL. CDR3 region: CASSPKEGANYGYTF. The CDR3 region has the DNA TGCGCCAGCAGCCCAAAAGAGGGGGCGAACTATGGCTACACCTTC.

This rearrangement joins TRBV4-1 to TRBJ1-1; 12 positions match TRBD1. The CDR3 sequence is 16 residues long. Germline V gene data show CDR1 as MGHRA and CDR2 as YSYEKL. J gave up 6 bases and V 1 base, and 6 bases lay outside the gene matches. The CDR3 here is CASSQVGQGARAEAFF. CDR3 sequence (DNA): TGCGCCAGCAGCCAAGTGGGACAGGGGGCTAGGGCTGAAGCTTTCTTT.

As DNA, the CDR3 is TGTGCCAGTAGTATAGCCGAGGGAAGGGCCTACGAGCAGTACTTC. This sequence encodes CASSIAEGRAYEQYF. The rearrangement joins TRBV19 to TRBJ2-7, with a tentative D call TRBD2 (5 bases). The V and J ends lost 1 base and 2 bases respectively, with 12 bases between them. The CDR3 extends over 15 amino acids. CDR1 and CDR2 (germline): LNHDA, SQIVND (reference sequence).

The chain combines TRBV5-1 with TRBJ2-2, with D perhaps matching TRBD2 (5 bases). This CDR3 contains 13 residues. Germline lookup yields CDR1 SGHRS and CDR2 YFSETQ. V lost 4 bases, J lost 5 bases, and 9 bases lay in between. The CDR3 nucleotides are TGCGCCAGCAGCCCCACTAGTACCGGGGAGCTGTTTTTT. Translating gives CASSPTSTGELFF.

The genes are TRBV28 and TRBJ1-4; D call uncertain. Germline CDR1 MDHEN, CDR2 SYDVKM. The CDR3 covers 13 residues. V was trimmed by 7 bases and J by 0 bases, leaving 6 bases between them. The CDR3 loop is CASKAATNEKLFF. CDR3 coding DNA: TGTGCCAGCAAAGCTGCAACTAATGAAAAACTGTTTTTT.

The chain is built from TRBV5-1 and TRBJ2-3; 9 nucleotides agree with TRBD2. Germline assignment: CDR1 SGHRS and CDR2 YFSETQ. This CDR3 has 16 amino acids. Trimming removed 1 base from V and 6 bases from J; junction bases left unmatched: 9. For the CDR3, the DNA is TGCGCCAGCAGCTTGCGAGGGCGGGAGGGTACGGATACGCAGTATTTT. This codes for CASSLRGREGTDTQYF.

In its sample, this clone was seen a few times. The gene calls are TRBV30 and TRBJ2-3; D gene unclear. The CDR3 has 12 residues. Germline lookup yields CDR1 GTSNPN and CDR2 SVGIG (reference sequence). V was trimmed by 2 bases and J by 0 bases, leaving 3 bases between them. The CDR3 protein is CAWSRSTDTQYF. The CDR3 coding sequence is TGTGCCTGGAGTCGTAGCACAGATACGCAGTATTTT.

The rearrangement uses TRBV28 and TRBJ1-4, with a tentative D call TRBD1 (5 bases). This CDR3 comprises 13 residues. Between the trimmed V and J ends, which lost 7 bases and 7 bases, there was a span of 13 bases. Germline CDR1 MDHEN, CDR2 SYDVKM. The CDR3 region is CASTKQGSEKLFF. For the CDR3, the DNA is TGTGCCAGCACTAAGCAGGGTAGTGAAAAACTGTTTTTT.

The chain employs TRBV13 and TRBJ2-1; 9 bases fit TRBD2. The CDR3 covers 15 residues. CDR1 PRHDT and CDR2 FYEKMQ come from the germline V gene (reference sequence). Trimming took 5 bases from V and 7 from J; bases not matched to a gene: 9. The CDR3 DNA follows: TGTGCCAGCAGCCCCGGGACTAGCTCGGGGAATGAGCAGTTCTTC. Protein: CASSPGTSSGNEQFF.

The genes are TRBV6-5 and TRBJ2-7; 9 positions agree with TRBD2. The CDR3 is 14 amino acids. Per the germline V gene, CDR1 is MNHEY and CDR2 is SVGAGI. The junction had 8 bases not matched to a gene; V was cut back by 5 bases and J by 6 bases. The CDR3 bases are TGTGCCAGCAGTCCCGGGACTAGCTCTCTCGAGCAGTACTTC. Translation gives CASSPGTSSLEQYF.

The gene calls are TRBV29-1 and TRBJ2-1, with D tentatively TRBD1 (6 bases). Germline loops: CDR1 SQVTM, CDR2 ANQGSEA. This CDR3 is 15 amino acids long. The V gene lost 1 base and the J gene lost 0 bases, with 10 bases spanning the gap. The CDR3: CSVEGGRGSYNEQFF. The CDR3 DNA sequence: TGCAGCGTTGAAGGGGGCAGGGGCTCCTACAATGAGCAGTTCTTC.

The chain links TRBV19 to TRBJ1-1; D is unclear. Germline CDR1 LNHDA, CDR2 SQIVND (reference sequence). The CDR3 runs to 14 residues. V was clipped by 9 bases and J by 4 bases, with 18 bases between them. As DNA, the CDR3 is TGTGCCAGCCGATCCCCGGCGGAGGTCACTGAAGCTTTCTTT. As protein: CASRSPAEVTEAFF.

The V call is TRBV2, the J call TRBJ1-5, with 9 bases lining up with TRBD1. The CDR3 loop spans 14 amino acids. The trim removed 4 bases at V and 6 bases at J, leaving 4 bases unmatched. The germline gives CDR1 SNHLY, CDR2 FYNNEI. The CDR3 protein is CASSGTGDSQPQHF. The CDR3 DNA follows: TGTGCCAGCAGTGGGACAGGGGATAGTCAGCCCCAGCATTTT. The full variable domain, with the rest looked up from reference TRBV2 and TRBJ1-5, is EPEVTQTPSHQVTQMGQEVILRCVPISNHLYFYWYRQILGQKVEFLVSFYNNEISEKSEIFDDQFSVERPDGSNFTLKIRSTKLEDSAMYFCASSGTGDSQPQHFGDGTRLSIL.

The rearrangement links TRBV30 to TRBJ2-5; D unresolved. Trimming cost V 2 bases and J 2 bases, with 9 bases left between them. The CDR3 sequence is 13 residues long. Germline V gives CDR1 GTSNPN, CDR2 SVGIG (reference sequence). CDR3 DNA sequence: TGTGCCTGGAGTCCACAGATTCAAGAGACCCAGTACTTC. Amino acid sequence: CAWSPQIQETQYF.

The rearrangement links TRBV2 to TRBJ2-5; 12 nucleotides match TRBD2. Losses at the gene ends were 11 bases for V and 2 bases for J; bases not matched to a gene: 9. CDR1 is SNHLY, CDR2 FYNNEI, per germline. This CDR3 spans 15 amino acids. The CDR3 here is CAGSGLAGRQETQYF. The CDR3 nucleotides are TGTGCCGGATCTGGACTAGCGGGAAGGCAAGAGACCCAGTACTTC.

On this clone itself: Other DNA sequences of this sample code for an identical CDR3. V and J are TRBV19 and TRBJ2-1; 10 nucleotides agree with TRBD2. Germline V gene data show CDR1 as LNHDA and CDR2 as SQIVND (reference sequence). There are 15 residues in the CDR3. V dropped 4 bases and J dropped 7; count of bases not matched to a gene: 7. The CDR3 protein is CASSKGLAGANEQFF. As DNA, the CDR3 is TGTGCCAGTAGTAAAGGCCTAGCGGGAGCTAATGAGCAGTTCTTC.

The rearrangement joins TRBV19 to TRBJ2-1; 9 bases map to TRBD1. Germline CDR1 LNHDA, CDR2 SQIVND (reference sequence). This CDR3 is 15 amino acids long. The V gene end was trimmed by 2 bases and the J gene end by 3 bases; junction bases not matched to a gene: 2. CDR3 protein: CASSIKTGGYNEQFF. CDR3 coding DNA: TGTGCCAGTAGTATAAAGACAGGGGGCTACAATGAGCAGTTCTTC.

The chain couples TRBV28 to TRBJ1-1, with 10 bases lining up with TRBD1. This CDR3 has 14 residues. The germline CDR1 and CDR2 sequences are MDHEN and SYDVKM. J lost 5 bases, V lost 5 bases, and 5 bases had no gene match. CDR3 sequence: CASSLGTGETEAFF. The CDR3 DNA sequence: TGTGCCAGCAGTCTGGGGACAGGGGAGACTGAAGCTTTCTTT.

This chain uses TRBV27 with TRBJ2-1; 10 bases map to TRBD2. The CDR3 loop spans 18 amino acids. Germline values: CDR1 MNHEY, CDR2 SMNVEV (reference sequence). J was trimmed by 3 bases and V by 5 bases; bases with no gene match: 13. The CDR3 region is CASSQPKGTSEFYNEQFF. Written as DNA, the CDR3 is TGTGCCAGCAGTCAACCAAAGGGGACTAGCGAGTTCTACAATGAGCAGTTCTTC.

This rearrangement joins TRBV2 to TRBJ2-2, with TRBD1 identical over 8 bases. The junction had 11 bases not matched to a gene; V was cut back by 3 bases and J by 8 bases. The CDR3 is 16 residues long. Germline V gene sequence: CDR1 SNHLY, CDR2 FYNNEI. The CDR3 spells CASSDPDRVAFGELFF. CDR3 coding DNA: TGTGCCAGCAGTGACCCGGACAGGGTGGCCTTTGGGGAGCTGTTTTTT.

J is TRBJ2-7 and V is TRBV6-1, with TRBD2 matching over 13 bases. Germline V gene data show CDR1 as MNHNS and CDR2 as SASEGT. The CDR3 loop spans 15 amino acids. With 6 bases clipped from V and 3 bases from J, the junction kept 5 bases outside the gene matches. The CDR3 DNA reads as TGTGCCAGCAGGTTAGGGACTAGCGGGATCTACGAGCAGTACTTC. This translates into CASRLGTSGIYEQYF.

The chain combines TRBV15 with TRBJ2-2, with 10 bases matching TRBD1. The CDR3 is made up of 17 amino acids. V trimming: 5 bases; J trimming: 1 base; junction bases outside the gene matches: 7. From germline, CDR1 is LNHNV and CDR2 YYDKDF (reference sequence). The CDR3 DNA is TGTGCCACCAGCGCCGGGACAGGGGCACGGAACACCGGGGAGCTGTTTTTT. Translation: CATSAGTGARNTGELFF.

This clone has just a few counts. V gene TRBV6-1 combines with J gene TRBJ1-1; D unresolved. This CDR3 is 15 amino acids long. The germline gives CDR1 MNHNS, CDR2 SASEGT. The V and J ends lost 5 bases and 1 base respectively, with 14 bases between them. The CDR3 here is CASSPMGTANTEAFF. For the CDR3, the DNA is TGTGCCAGCAGTCCGATGGGCACAGCGAACACTGAAGCTTTCTTT.